The 27 T cell receptor beta chains listed next were all sequenced from one sample in a study of graft-versus-host responses after intestinal transplantation. Antigens of these TCRs are unknown. Clones were read by immunoSEQ multiplex PCR, and TCRdb kept only the in-frame ones, dropping some. The sample holds 75,000 to 100,000 clones, roughly 80% seen once. Material: unstimulated CD8+ T cells sorted from spleen or lymph node cells, obtained before intestinal transplant. The source of these receptors is a human donor who received an intestinal transplant.

This clone has only one observation. V gene TRBV29-1 combines with J gene TRBJ2-2, with unresolved D. This CDR3 is built from 14 residues. V gave up 2 bases and J gave up 1 base, with 8 bases separating them. In germline, CDR1 is SQVTM, CDR2 ANQGSEA. This CDR3 is CSVERGENTGELFF. CDR3 nucleotides: TGCAGCGTTGAAAGAGGAGAGAACACCGGGGAGCTGTTTTTT.

The chain carries TRBV11-2 and TRBJ1-6; D call uncertain. Germline V gene data show CDR1 as SGHAT and CDR2 as FQNNGV. V was pared by 3 bases and J by 13 bases, with 16 bases between. The CDR3 runs 14 residues. DNA for the CDR3: TGTGCCAGCAGCTTGAGGTCCCTGGGGAGTCCCCTCCACTTT. Its protein product is CASSLRSLGSPLHF.

The rearrangement links TRBV4-1 to TRBJ2-1; a weak D match, TRBD2 (5 bases). Trimming took 0 bases from V and 3 from J, leaving 12 bases between them. Germline V gene lookup returns CDR1 MGHRA and CDR2 YSYEKL. CDR3 length: 16 amino acids. The CDR3 DNA reads as TGCGCCAGCAGCCAAGATCGAGCGGAGGTCTACAATGAGCAGTTCTTC. It yields the protein CASSQDRAEVYNEQFF.

Points on this clone: One junction end does not reproduce the germline sequence, and a read error may be involved. The rearrangement uses TRBV27 and TRBJ2-1, with TRBD2 matching over 7 bases. This CDR3 is 16 amino acids long. CDR1 is MNHEY, CDR2 SMNVEV, per germline (reference sequence). CDR3 region: CASSSPTSRAYNEQLF. CDR3 nucleotide sequence: TGTGCCAGCAGCTCTCCGACTAGCAGGGCTTACAATGAGCAGCTCTTC.

The rearrangement links TRBV10-3 to TRBJ2-3; 12 bases map to TRBD2. CDR1 ENHRY and CDR2 SYGVKD come from the germline V gene. The trim removed 5 bases at V and 0 bases at J, leaving 9 bases unmatched. CDR3 length: 18 amino acids. The CDR3 region has the DNA TGTGCCATCAGTCCGACTAGCGGGAGTGTTCCTAGCACAGATACGCAGTATTTT. Translating it yields CAISPTSGSVPSTDTQYF.

In this sample, this clone turned up once. The V call is TRBV6-5, the J call TRBJ1-6; possibly TRBD1 for D (6 bases). The germline V and J ends were trimmed by 3 bases and 12 bases, with 18 bases remaining between them. CDR1 and CDR2 (germline): MNHEY, SVGAGI. The CDR3 is 15 amino acids. Here the CDR3 DNA reads TGTGCCAGCAGTTATATCGGGGGGCTGACGGTACCCCTCCACTTT. Translation: CASSYIGGLTVPLHF.

The J gene is TRBJ2-1, the V gene TRBV29-1; D gene ambiguous. The V end was cut by 7 bases, the J end by 9 bases, with 10 bases between. CDR3 length equals 10 residues. Germline assignment: CDR1 SQVTM and CDR2 ANQGSEA. CDR3: CSAAYGEQFF. For the CDR3, the DNA is TGCAGCGCGGCCTATGGTGAGCAGTTCTTC.

The rearrangement joins TRBV28 to TRBJ1-3, with 8 bases matching TRBD1. With 3 bases clipped from V and 0 bases from J, the junction kept 10 bases outside the gene matches. CDR1 and CDR2 (germline): MDHEN, SYDVKM. There are 18 residues in the CDR3. CDR3 sequence: CASSLWQGAVISGNTIYF. The CDR3 DNA reads TGTGCCAGCAGTTTGTGGCAGGGGGCTGTAATCTCTGGAAACACCATATATTTT. The variable domain in full, completed from reference TRBV28 and TRBJ1-3, reads DVKVTQSSRYLVKRTGEKVFLECVQDMDHENMFWYRQDPGLGLRLIYFSYDVKMKEKGDIPEGYSVSREKKERFSLILESASTNQTSMYLCASSLWQGAVISGNTIYFGEGSWLTVV.

The gene calls are TRBV7-9 and TRBJ1-4; D is undetermined. The CDR3 loop spans 16 amino acids. Between the trimmed V and J ends, which lost 4 bases and 4 bases, there was a span of 16 bases. Looked up from germline, CDR1 is SEHNR and CDR2 is FQNEAQ (reference sequence). The CDR3 DNA reads as TGTGCCAGCAGCTCCCAATTGCGTGCGGGTAATGAAAAACTGTTTTTT. Protein: CASSSQLRAGNEKLFF.

The chain recombines TRBV6-7 with TRBJ2-7, with 7 bases lining up with TRBD1. TRBV6-7 qualifies as an ORF whose function is uncertain. V was pared by 2 bases and J by 3 bases, with 10 bases of the junction left unmatched. This CDR3 region has 16 residues. In DNA, the CDR3 is TGTGCCAGCAGTTACCCCGAACAGGGGAGCCTCTACGAGCAGTACTTC. This sequence encodes CASSYPEQGSLYEQYF.

V gene TRBV27 combines with J gene TRBJ1-6; D remains ambiguous. The V gene's germline CDR1 is MNHEY and CDR2 SMNVEV (reference sequence). V dropped 4 bases and J dropped 8 bases, with 12 bases sitting between them. This CDR3 contains 14 residues. Here the CDR3 reads CASSWLGPYSPLHF. DNA for the CDR3: TGTGCCAGCAGTTGGTTAGGCCCCTATTCACCCCTCCACTTT.

The chain uses TRBV19 and TRBJ1-6, with 10 bases fitting TRBD1. Trimming at V came to 4 bases and at J to 10 bases, leaving 4 bases not matched to a gene. The CDR3 consists of 14 residues. Per germline, CDR1 LNHDA and CDR2 SQIVND (reference sequence). The CDR3 here is CASSRGTGASPLHF. The CDR3 nucleotides read TGTGCCAGTAGTAGGGGGACAGGGGCATCACCCCTCCACTTT.

The J gene is TRBJ2-5, the V gene TRBV7-9, with D uncertain. Germline CDR1 and CDR2: SEHNR and FQNEAQ (reference sequence). The germline V and J ends were trimmed by 4 bases and 2 bases, with 14 bases remaining between them. The length of the CDR3 is 15 residues. The CDR3 reads CASSSRRMDQETQYF. CDR3 coding DNA: TGTGCCAGCAGCTCCCGAAGGATGGATCAAGAGACCCAGTACTTC.

The V and J genes are TRBV6-5 and TRBJ2-2; a weak D match, TRBD1 (6 bases). The CDR3 has 14 amino acids. Trimming took off 2 bases at V and 7 bases at J, with 11 bases between the two ends. Germline V gives CDR1 MNHEY, CDR2 SVGAGI. The CDR3 loop reads CASSYPGDHGELFF. DNA of the CDR3: TGTGCCAGCAGTTACCCAGGGGACCACGGGGAGCTGTTTTTT.

About this clone itself: Other DNA sequences in the sample encode the same CDR3. This chain joins TRBV13 and TRBJ2-7; D possibly matches TRBD1 or TRBD2 (5 bases each). V shed 1 base and J shed 7 bases, with 14 bases lying between them. Per germline, CDR1 PRHDT and CDR2 FYEKMQ (reference sequence). The CDR3 loop spans 14 amino acids. CDR3 nucleotide sequence: TGTGCCAGCAGCTTAGTGGGGGAAGGCTTAGAGCAGTACTTC. As protein: CASSLVGEGLEQYF.

This clone was counted once. This chain connects TRBV28 to TRBJ2-4; 7 bases agree with TRBD2. The germline V gene encodes CDR1 MDHEN and CDR2 SYDVKM. The CDR3 totals 17 residues. V dropped 6 bases and J dropped 0; count of bases not matched to a gene: 11. The CDR3 DNA reads TGTGCCAGCAGGGGAGGGGCCGAAATATTAGCCAAAAACATTCAGTACTTC. Residues: CASRGGAEILAKNIQYF.

Only a few counts were recorded for this clone. The rearrangement uses TRBV4-2 and TRBJ2-2; 10 bases align to TRBD2. CDR1 LGHNA and CDR2 YNFKEQ come from the germline V gene. The V gene end was trimmed by 4 bases and the J gene end by 7 bases; junction bases not matched to a gene: 6. The CDR3 sequence is 15 residues long. The CDR3 DNA sequence: TGTGCCAGCAGCCCAGCGGGGGGGCCGGGCGGGGAGCTGTTTTTT. Translation: CASSPAGGPGGELFF.

The chain is built from TRBV27 and TRBJ2-1, with TRBD2 matching 13 bases. The CDR3 totals 15 residues. Losses at the gene ends were 10 bases for V and 0 bases for J; bases not matched to a gene: 3. CDR1 is MNHEY and CDR2 is SMNVEV in the germline V gene (reference sequence). This chain's CDR3 is CATRTSGSSYNEQFF. In nucleotides, the CDR3 is TGTGCCACCCGGACTAGCGGGAGCTCCTACAATGAGCAGTTCTTC.

The chain carries TRBV21-1 and TRBJ1-5; the table's D call of TRBD1 was not tested on the DNA. TRBV21-1 is a listed pseudogene. The CDR3 spans 15 residues. As DNA, the CDR3 is TGTGCCAGCAGCAAAGCTGGACAGGGGAGACAGCCCCAGCATTTT. This encodes CASSKAGQGRQPQHF.

The chain is built from TRBV7-6 and TRBJ2-1; 9 nucleotides match TRBD1. This CDR3 region has 16 residues. V shed 4 bases and J 3 bases; nucleotides not matched to a gene: 7. Germline CDR1 and CDR2: SGHVS and FNYEAQ. This CDR3 is CASSWGQGDYYNEQFF. For the CDR3, the DNA is TGTGCCAGCAGCTGGGGACAGGGAGATTACTACAATGAGCAGTTCTTC.

CDR3 amino acids: CASSVRRVGGRWETQYF. In DNA, the CDR3 is TGCGCCAGCAGCGTTCGGCGTGTTGGCGGGAGATGGGAGACCCAGTACTTC. The chain recombines TRBV10-2 with TRBJ2-5, with 7 bases that match TRBD2. The CDR3 has 17 residues. Germline lookup yields CDR1 WSHSY and CDR2 SAAADI. The J segment lost 5 bases and the V segment lost 6 bases, leaving 18 bases of the junction unmatched.

The chain combines TRBV2 with TRBJ1-1; D remains unclear. Trimming shortened V by 3 bases and J by 7 bases, and 9 bases separated the two germline ends. The CDR3 runs to 12 residues. Germline lookup yields CDR1 SNHLY and CDR2 FYNNEI. CDR3 region: CASSDRVLEAFF. The CDR3, as DNA: TGTGCCAGCAGTGACCGGGTCCTTGAAGCTTTCTTT.

V usage is TRBV15 and J usage is TRBJ2-7; a possible D gene is TRBD1 (6 bases). Germline CDR1 is LNHNV and CDR2 is YYDKDF (reference sequence). There are 18 residues in the CDR3. The germline V and J ends were trimmed by 0 bases and 2 bases, with 20 bases remaining between them. CDR3 nucleotide sequence: TGTGCCACCAGCAGAGATCCCCTACGGACAGCCTCCCCCTACGAGCAGTACTTC. Translating it yields CATSRDPLRTASPYEQYF.

This clone has only a few counts. The gene calls are TRBV2 and TRBJ1-5; TRBD1 matches at 10 bases. The CDR3 has 15 residues. V was pared by 3 bases and J by 7 bases, with 6 bases of the junction left unmatched. The V gene's germline CDR1 is SNHLY and CDR2 FYNNEI. CDR3 protein: CASSDHGQGGQPQHF. CDR3 in DNA: TGTGCCAGCAGTGACCATGGACAGGGGGGCCAGCCCCAGCATTTT.

The gene calls are TRBV5-4 and TRBJ2-3; D possibly corresponds to TRBD2 (6 bases). V was trimmed by 5 bases and J by 1 base, leaving 14 bases between them. Per germline, CDR1 SGHNT and CDR2 YYREEE (reference sequence). The CDR3 loop spans 15 amino acids. CDR3 loop: CASSPLASGTDTQYF. The CDR3 region has the DNA TGTGCCAGCAGTCCACTAGCATCAGGCACAGATACGCAGTATTTT.

This chain joins TRBV28 and TRBJ2-1; 10 bases are shared with TRBD2. The CDR3 is 16 amino acids. J gave up 4 bases and V 6 bases, and 9 bases lay outside the gene matches. Germline V gene data show CDR1 as MDHEN and CDR2 as SYDVKM. The CDR3: CASRVKPGLAYNEQFF. The CDR3 coding sequence is TGTGCCAGCAGGGTCAAACCGGGACTAGCGTACAATGAGCAGTTCTTC.

The genes are TRBV4-1 and TRBJ2-7, with a tentative D call TRBD1 (5 bases). Trimming removed 3 bases from V and 3 bases from J, with 12 bases in between. The CDR3 consists of 14 residues. The germline CDR1 and CDR2 sequences are MGHRA and YSYEKL. Written as DNA, the CDR3 is TGCGCCAGCAGCCACCCAGGTGACAGCTACGAGCAGTACTTC. It translates to CASSHPGDSYEQYF.